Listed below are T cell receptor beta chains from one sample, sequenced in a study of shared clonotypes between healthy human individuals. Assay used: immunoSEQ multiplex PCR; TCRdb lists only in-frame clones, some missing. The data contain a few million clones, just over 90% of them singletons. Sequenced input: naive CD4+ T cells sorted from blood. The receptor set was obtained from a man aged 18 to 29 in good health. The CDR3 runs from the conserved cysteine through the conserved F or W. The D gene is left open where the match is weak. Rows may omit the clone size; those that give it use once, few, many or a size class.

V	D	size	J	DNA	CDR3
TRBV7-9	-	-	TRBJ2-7	TGTGCCAGCACCGCCTCGCCCGTCCGCGAGCAGTACTTC	CASTASPVREQYF
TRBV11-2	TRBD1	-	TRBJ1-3	TGTGCCAGCAGGCCCCAGGGGGCGCGAAACACCATATATTTT	CASRPQGARNTIYF
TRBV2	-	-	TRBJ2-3	TGTGCCAGCAGTTCGAGACTGGGTCTCACGCAGTATTTT	CASSSRLGLTQYF
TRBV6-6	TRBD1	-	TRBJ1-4	TGTGCCAGCAGCTTCGGGACAGGGCCCACGAATGAAAAACTGTTTTTT	CASSFGTGPTNEKLFF
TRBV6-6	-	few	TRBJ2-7	TGTGCCAGCAGTTACGACACCTCCTACGAGCAGTACTTC	CASSYDTSYEQYF
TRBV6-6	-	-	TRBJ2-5	TGTGCCAGCAGCTACTCCGTCGGGGACCAAGAGACCCAGTACTTC	CASSYSVGDQETQYF
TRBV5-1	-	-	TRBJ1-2	TGCGCCAGCAGCCCCAGCGCGGTGTCAGATGGCTACACCTTC	CASSPSAVSDGYTF
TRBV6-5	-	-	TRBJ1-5	TGTGCCAGTCAGGCATCTCACAATCAGCCCCAGCATTTT	CASQASHNQPQHF
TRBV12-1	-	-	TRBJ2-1	TGTGCCAGCAGCTTTGGGAGGTACAATGAGCAGTTCTTC	CASSFGRYNEQFF
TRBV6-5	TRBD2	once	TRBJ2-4	TGTGCCAGTACCTCATCGGTGGGGGGGCAGTACTTC	CASTSSVGGQYF
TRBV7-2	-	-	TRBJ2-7	TGTGCCAGCAGTTCTCGTATGGGGGGCGCCCCTAACGAGCAGTACTTC	CASSSRMGGAPNEQYF
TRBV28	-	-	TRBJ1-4	TGTGCCAGCAGACCACTGACAGAAAAACTGTTTTTT	CASRPLTEKLFF
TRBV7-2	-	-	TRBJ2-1	TGTGCCAGCAGCACGAACTACCGAGGGTCCAATGAGCAGTTCTTC	CASSTNYRGSNEQFF
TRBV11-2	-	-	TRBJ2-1	TGTGCCAGCAGCTTAGCGCCAGGGAACAATGAGCAGTTCTTC	CASSLAPGNNEQFF
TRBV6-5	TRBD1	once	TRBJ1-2	TGTGCCAGCAGTGGGGACAGACGAGGCTACACCTTC	CASSGDRRGYTF
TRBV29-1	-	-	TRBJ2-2	TGCAGCGTTTGCGACTCCGGGACCGGGGAGCTGTTTTTT	CSVCDSGTGELFF
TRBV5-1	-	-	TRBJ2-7	TGCGCCAGCAGCTGGAGCCGAGGGGGAAGCTACGAGCAGTACTTC	CASSWSRGGSYEQYF